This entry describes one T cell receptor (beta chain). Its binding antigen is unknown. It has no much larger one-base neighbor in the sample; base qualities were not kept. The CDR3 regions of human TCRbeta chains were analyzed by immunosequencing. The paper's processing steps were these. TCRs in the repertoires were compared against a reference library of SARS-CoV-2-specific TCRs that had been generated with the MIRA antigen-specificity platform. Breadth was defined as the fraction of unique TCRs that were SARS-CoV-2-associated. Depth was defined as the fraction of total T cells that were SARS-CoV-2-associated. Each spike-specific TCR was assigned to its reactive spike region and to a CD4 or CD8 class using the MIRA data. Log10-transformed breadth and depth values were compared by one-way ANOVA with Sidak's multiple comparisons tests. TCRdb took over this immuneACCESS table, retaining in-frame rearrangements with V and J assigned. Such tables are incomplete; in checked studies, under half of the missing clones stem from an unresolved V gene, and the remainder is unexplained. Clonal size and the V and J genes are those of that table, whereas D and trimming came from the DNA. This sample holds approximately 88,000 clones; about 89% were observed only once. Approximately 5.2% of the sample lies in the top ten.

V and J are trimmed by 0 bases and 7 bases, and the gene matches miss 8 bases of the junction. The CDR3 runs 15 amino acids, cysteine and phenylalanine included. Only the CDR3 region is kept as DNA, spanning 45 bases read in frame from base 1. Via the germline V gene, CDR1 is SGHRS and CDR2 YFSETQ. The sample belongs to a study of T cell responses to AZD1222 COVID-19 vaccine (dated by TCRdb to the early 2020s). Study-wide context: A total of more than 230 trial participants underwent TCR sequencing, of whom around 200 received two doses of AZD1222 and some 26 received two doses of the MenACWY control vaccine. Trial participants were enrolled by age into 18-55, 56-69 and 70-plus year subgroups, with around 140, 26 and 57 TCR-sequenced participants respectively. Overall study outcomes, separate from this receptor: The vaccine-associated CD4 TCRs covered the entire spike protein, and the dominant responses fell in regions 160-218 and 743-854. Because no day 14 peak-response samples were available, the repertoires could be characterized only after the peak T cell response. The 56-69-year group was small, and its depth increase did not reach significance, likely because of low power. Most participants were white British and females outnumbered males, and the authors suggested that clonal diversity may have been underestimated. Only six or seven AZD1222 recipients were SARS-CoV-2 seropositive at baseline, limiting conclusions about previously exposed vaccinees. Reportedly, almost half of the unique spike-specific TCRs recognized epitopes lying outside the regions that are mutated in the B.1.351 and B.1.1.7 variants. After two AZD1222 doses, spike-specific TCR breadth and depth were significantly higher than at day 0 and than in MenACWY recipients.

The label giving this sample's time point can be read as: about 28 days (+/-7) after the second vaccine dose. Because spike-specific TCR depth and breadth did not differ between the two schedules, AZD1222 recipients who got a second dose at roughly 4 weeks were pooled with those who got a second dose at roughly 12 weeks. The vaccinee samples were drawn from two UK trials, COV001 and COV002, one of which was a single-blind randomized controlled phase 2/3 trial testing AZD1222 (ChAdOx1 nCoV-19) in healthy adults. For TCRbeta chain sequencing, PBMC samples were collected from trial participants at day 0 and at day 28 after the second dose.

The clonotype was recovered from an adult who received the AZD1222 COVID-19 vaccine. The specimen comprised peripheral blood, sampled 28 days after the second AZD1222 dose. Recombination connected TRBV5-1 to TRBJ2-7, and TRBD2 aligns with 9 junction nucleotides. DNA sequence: TGCGCCAGCAGCTTGGGGTCTAGCGGGGCCTTGGAGCAGTACTTC. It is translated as CASSLGSSGALEQYF.